The clone carrying this TCR beta chain came up many times. V was cut by 5 bases and J by 6 bases, with 21 bases left in between. The V gene's germline CDR1 is SGHVS and CDR2 FQNEAQ. The CDR3 sequence is 16 residues long. This specimen comes from a study of regulatory T cells in long-lasting Graves disease. Building the TCR beta libraries relied on iRepertoire HTBI primers, and CDR3 regions underwent Arm-PCR. TCRdb re-called the multiplex PCR reads with MiXCR, one entry per CDR3 protein. The data show roughly 320,000 distinct CDR3 sequences, with around 15% seen just once and less than 35% held by the top ten. Indicated time point: newly diagnosed GD, antithyroid drugs for less than 3 months. PBMC RNA served as the TCR library source. This same sample was also part of a study on T cells in Graves' hyperthyroidism and ophthalmopathy.

This clonotype was obtained from a man in his forties or fifties with Graves disease. The rearrangement joins TRBV7-8 to TRBJ2-3; possibly TRBD1 for D (8 bases). The source material was peripheral blood mononuclear cells (PBMCs), sampled at new diagnosis, from a patient treated with antithyroid drugs. CDR3 protein: CASSPREGRGPDTQYF. CDR3 bases: TGTGCCAGCAGCCCGAGGGAGGGCAGGGGGCCTGATACGCAGTATTTT.